These 27 T cell receptor beta chains came from one sample sequenced in a study of blood T cell repertoires in COVID-19. The assay was immunoSEQ multiplex PCR, and TCRdb's table has in-frame clones only and misses some. This repertoire shows some 300,000 clones, around 90% found once; its top ten account for over 1%. Source material: peripheral blood. The receptors shown here come from a man in his sixties or seventies with acute or convalescent COVID-19.

V is TRBV6-5 and J is TRBJ1-5, with TRBD1 as a possible D gene (5 bases). The CDR3 length is 15 residues. V was trimmed by 4 bases and J by 6 bases, leaving 16 bases between them. CDR1 is MNHEY and CDR2 is SVGAGI in the germline V gene. The CDR3 spells CASSWDSTSAQPQHF. In DNA, the CDR3 is TGTGCCAGCAGTTGGGACTCTACCTCGGCTCAGCCCCAGCATTTT.

Notes on this clone: Germline and junction disagree at one end, which may indicate a read error. J is TRBJ1-5 and V is TRBV15; no clear D gene. Per the germline V gene, CDR1 is LNHNV and CDR2 is YYDKDF (reference sequence). The CDR3 is 13 amino acids. The DNA for the CDR3 is TGTGCCACCAGCCGAGACCCCCAGGAGCCCCAGCATTTT. This sequence encodes CATSRDPQEPQHF.

The chain is built from TRBV7-8 and TRBJ2-7; D is possibly TRBD1 (5 bases). V was shortened by 0 bases and J by 4 bases, with 16 bases between the two germline ends. This CDR3 region has 16 residues. CDR1 is SGHVS and CDR2 is FQNEAQ in the germline V gene. The CDR3 reads CASSLAGARALYEQYF. The CDR3 DNA reads TGTGCCAGCAGCTTAGCTGGGGCCAGGGCCCTTTACGAGCAGTACTTC. Filled out from reference TRBV7-8 and TRBJ2-7, the complete variable domain reads GAGVSQSPRYKVAKRGQDVALRCDPISGHVSLFWYQQALGQGPEFLTYFQNEAQLDKSGLPSDRFFAERPEGSVSTLKIQRTQQEDSAVYLCASSLAGARALYEQYFGPGTRLTVT.

This clone was detected only once. The chain recombines TRBV5-1 with TRBJ2-3; 8 bases map to TRBD2. The CDR3 totals 14 residues. J lost 4 bases, V lost 7 bases, and 8 bases had no gene match. Germline V gives CDR1 SGHRS, CDR2 YFSETQ. CDR3 bases: TGCGCCAGCGCCGCGGCAGCGGGGGCAGATACGCAGTATTTT. Translation: CASAAAAGADTQYF.

This chain connects TRBV5-5 to TRBJ1-2, with D possibly being TRBD1 (6 bases). The CDR3 totals 15 residues. V lost 5 bases and J 4 bases, leaving 18 bases between the germline ends. CDR1 and CDR2 from the germline V gene are SGHKS and YYEKEE (reference sequence). The CDR3 region is CASSPQGQTIYGYTF. CDR3 bases: TGTGCCAGCAGTCCCCAAGGACAGACCATCTATGGCTACACCTTC.

This chain links TRBV19 with TRBJ1-3, with D unclear. CDR1 LNHDA and CDR2 SQIVND come from the germline V gene (reference sequence). The CDR3 loop spans 11 amino acids. This chain's CDR3 is CGANSGNTIYF. DNA of the CDR3: TGTGGCGCAAACTCTGGAAACACCATATATTTT.

This clone has a single count. The J gene is TRBJ1-2, the V gene TRBV10-3, with TRBD1 identical over 10 bases. CDR1 is ENHRY, CDR2 SYGVKD, per germline. This CDR3 has 15 residues. The V gene end was trimmed by 4 bases and the J gene end by 7 bases; junction bases not matched to a gene: 9. The CDR3 protein is CAISGTRDRGFGYTF. CDR3 in DNA: TGTGCCATCAGTGGGACCCGGGACAGGGGCTTTGGCTACACCTTC.

The chain joins TRBV28 to TRBJ1-2; no clear D gene. The CDR3 covers 14 residues. Germline CDR1 and CDR2: MDHEN and SYDVKM. The V gene lost 1 base and the J gene lost 6 bases, with 12 bases spanning the gap. The CDR3: CASSLFTGGNGYTF. The DNA for the CDR3 is TGTGCCAGCAGTTTATTTACTGGAGGGAATGGCTACACCTTC.

This clone was seen more than once but under ten times. The chain employs TRBV3-1 (or the pseudogene TRBV3-2) and TRBJ2-3, with 7 bases fitting TRBD2. This CDR3 is 14 amino acids long. With V trimmed by 1 base and J by 6 bases, 4 bases remained unmatched. CDR1 LGHDT and CDR2 YNNKEL come from the germline V gene (reference sequence). The DNA of the CDR3 is TGTGCCAGCAGCCAAGCCGGGGGGTTCGATACGCAGTATTTT. Amino acid sequence: CASSQAGGFDTQYF.

This chain joins TRBV27 and TRBJ1-1; perhaps TRBD1 as D (5 bases). V was pared by 5 bases and J by 0 bases, with 16 bases between. The CDR3 runs to 16 residues. CDR1 MNHEY and CDR2 SMNVEV come from the germline V gene (reference sequence). CDR3 sequence reads: CASSETYGGLNTEAFF. The CDR3 DNA reads TGTGCCAGCAGTGAAACGTACGGGGGTCTGAACACTGAAGCTTTCTTT.

This clone was counted between two and nine times. The chain recombines TRBV24-1 with TRBJ2-3; TRBD1 matches 10 bases. V shed 4 bases and J 1 base; nucleotides not matched to a gene: 7. The CDR3 contains 17 residues. Germline CDR1 is KGHDR and CDR2 is SFDVKD. The CDR3 is CATSDMTGGIGTDTQYF. In DNA form, the CDR3 reads TGTGCCACCAGTGACATGACAGGGGGCATTGGCACAGATACGCAGTATTTT.

The chain combines TRBV18 with TRBJ1-6; tentatively, D is TRBD1 (6 bases). Looked up from germline, CDR1 is KGHSH and CDR2 is LQKENI. The V end lost 1 base, the J end lost 8 bases, and 9 bases lay between the germline ends. The CDR3 runs to 14 residues. The CDR3, as DNA: TGTGCCAGCTCACCACGACAGGCTGATTCACCCCTCCACTTT. Its translation: CASSPRQADSPLHF.

The chain recombines TRBV10-3 with TRBJ2-1; TRBD1 agrees at 11 bases. The germline CDR1 and CDR2 sequences are ENHRY and SYGVKD. After removal of 7 bases from V and 8 bases from J, the junction contained 10 bases not matched to a gene. This CDR3 has 15 residues. This CDR3 is CAITRDRGYSDEQFF. In DNA form, the CDR3 reads TGTGCCATCACCAGGGACAGGGGGTATTCGGATGAGCAGTTCTTC.

The chain uses TRBV7-2 and TRBJ1-1; no firm D call. This CDR3 region has 15 residues. Germline CDR1 is SGHTA and CDR2 is FQGNSA. V shed 2 bases and J shed 1 base, with 11 bases lying between them. The CDR3 DNA is TGTGCCAGCAGCTTACTCCTGGAGGGGAACACTGAAGCTTTCTTT. It yields the protein CASSLLLEGNTEAFF. Variable domain in full (rest from reference TRBV7-2 and TRBJ1-1): GAGVSQSPSNKVTEKGKDVELRCDPISGHTALYWYRQSLGQGLEFLIYFQGNSAPDKSGLPSDRFSAERTGGSVSTLTIQRTQQEDSAVYLCASSLLLEGNTEAFFGQGTRLTVV.

In its sample, this clone was seen a few times. V is TRBV7-2 and J is TRBJ2-2; 11 bases align to TRBD2. Germline assignment: CDR1 SGHTA and CDR2 FQGNSA. CDR3 length: 16 amino acids. V dropped 5 bases and J dropped 4; count of bases not matched to a gene: 6. DNA for the CDR3: TGTGCCAGCAGCGCCCTAGCGGGAGGCAGCACCGGGGAGCTGTTTTTT. Its protein is CASSALAGGSTGELFF.

About this clone: At the DNA level, this CDR3 is encoded by other sequences in the same sample as well. The J gene is TRBJ2-5, the V gene TRBV5-1; 9 bases line up with TRBD2. Germline CDR1 and CDR2: SGHRS and YFSETQ. CDR3 length: 15 residues. J gave up 4 bases and V 0 bases, and 4 bases lay outside the gene matches. The CDR3 DNA reads TGCGCCAGCAGCTTGGTTGGCGGGAGGGGAGAGACCCAGTACTTC. Protein product: CASSLVGGRGETQYF.

The CDR3 loop is CASSQVAGTGNTIYF. CDR3 nucleotide sequence: TGCGCCAGCAGCCAAGTCGCAGGGACTGGAAACACCATATATTTT. The V and J genes are TRBV4-3 and TRBJ1-3; the D gene is possibly TRBD1 (5 bases). CDR1 is LGHNA, CDR2 YSLEER, per germline. The CDR3 runs to 15 residues. Between the trimmed V and J ends, which lost 1 base and 2 bases, there was a span of 9 bases.

J is TRBJ1-1 and V is TRBV30; perhaps TRBD1 as D (6 bases). Trimming took off 3 bases at V and 8 bases at J, with 10 bases between the two ends. Germline-derived CDR1 and CDR2 are GTSNPN and SVGIG (reference sequence). The CDR3 runs to 11 residues. In nucleotides, the CDR3 is TGTGCCTGGAGGACGGGGACAGAAGCTTTCTTT. Its translation: CAWRTGTEAFF.

This clone was counted between two and nine times. The genes are TRBV7-2 and TRBJ1-3; 11 positions match TRBD1. The trim removed 5 bases at V and 0 bases at J, leaving 3 bases unmatched. The CDR3 is 16 amino acids. Looked up from germline, CDR1 is SGHTA and CDR2 is FQGNSA. The CDR3 sequence is CASSGQGANSGNTIYF. As DNA, the CDR3 is TGTGCCAGCAGCGGACAGGGGGCTAACTCTGGAAACACCATATATTTT.

The CDR3 sequence is CASSATGGRGYTF. The CDR3 region has the DNA TGTGCCAGCAGCGCTACAGGGGGTCGTGGCTACACCTTC. The V call is TRBV9, the J call TRBJ1-2; TRBD1 matches at 8 bases. V was pared by 3 bases and J by 7 bases, with 5 bases of the junction left unmatched. The CDR3 totals 13 residues. CDR1 and CDR2 from the germline V gene are SGDLS and YYNGEE.

This clone has just one count. This sequence joins TRBV19 and TRBJ1-3, with D uncertain. This CDR3 has 16 residues. CDR1 and CDR2 (germline): LNHDA, SQIVND (reference sequence). Trimming cost V 8 bases and J 1 base, with 18 bases left between them. The chain's CDR3 is CASGVGVSGSGNTIYF. The CDR3 DNA sequence: TGTGCCAGTGGGGTCGGGGTCTCGGGATCTGGAAACACCATATATTTT.

This clone was seen many times. The chain joins TRBV10-3 to TRBJ2-3; 11 nucleotides match TRBD2. Germline V lookup: CDR1 ENHRY, CDR2 SYGVKD. V lost 7 bases, J lost 0 bases, and 6 bases stayed unmatched. The CDR3 loop spans 16 amino acids. The CDR3 region has the DNA TGTGCCATCAAAAAGACTAGCGGGGTCAGCACAGATACGCAGTATTTT. Translating gives CAIKKTSGVSTDTQYF.

The rearrangement links TRBV28 to TRBJ1-2; D unclear. V was clipped by 5 bases and J by 5 bases, with 9 bases between them. Germline values: CDR1 MDHEN, CDR2 SYDVKM. This CDR3 has 12 amino acids. CDR3 nucleotides: TGTGCCAGCAGTCTTACGACATATGGCTACACCTTC. Translating gives CASSLTTYGYTF.

The chain couples TRBV2 to TRBJ2-1; possible D gene TRBD1, 6 bases. CDR1 is SNHLY and CDR2 is FYNNEI in the germline V gene. The V gene lost 4 bases and the J gene lost 2 bases, with 12 bases spanning the gap. CDR3 length equals 15 residues. The CDR3 DNA is TGTGCCAGCAGTGTTGAACAGGGCACCTACAATGAGCAGTTCTTC. Translating gives CASSVEQGTYNEQFF.

The chain carries TRBV5-1 and TRBJ2-1; TRBD2 matches 8 bases. The germline gives CDR1 SGHRS, CDR2 YFSETQ. This CDR3 is built from 15 residues. J lost 6 bases, V lost 0 bases, and 5 bases had no gene match. CDR3 region: CASSLVGLASNEQFF. The CDR3 region has the DNA TGCGCCAGCAGCTTGGTAGGACTAGCAAGCAATGAGCAGTTCTTC. Full variable domain (rest looked up from reference TRBV5-1 and TRBJ2-1): KAGVTQTPRYLIKTRGQQVTLSCSPISGHRSVSWYQQTPGQGLQFLFEYFSETQRNKGNFPGRFSGRQFSNSRSEMNVSTLELGDSALYLCASSLVGLASNEQFFGPGTRLTVL.

The chain carries TRBV9 and TRBJ1-2; TRBD1 matches at 7 bases. The CDR3 has 13 residues. Germline V lookup: CDR1 SGDLS, CDR2 YYNGEE. Trimming cost V 4 bases and J 6 bases; bases outside gene matches: 6. CDR3 amino acids: CASSLQGDHGYTF. The CDR3 DNA reads as TGTGCCAGCAGCCTCCAGGGGGATCATGGCTACACCTTC.

The gene calls are TRBV6-2 or TRBV6-3 and TRBJ2-3, with D tentatively TRBD2 (6 bases). CDR1 is MNHEY, CDR2 SVGEGT, per germline. This CDR3 contains 15 residues. Trimming shortened V by 2 bases and J by 5 bases, and 14 bases separated the two germline ends. The DNA of the CDR3 is TGTGCCAGCAGTTACGCCCGGGAGCTGGGAGATACGCAGTATTTT. This codes for CASSYARELGDTQYF.